These 19 T cell receptor beta chains were all obtained from the same sample, sequenced in a study of somatic mutations in cytotoxic T cells in rheumatoid arthritis. Profiling relied on immunoSEQ multiplex PCR, and the TCRdb table lists in-frame clones only, not all of them. The data show roughly 2,200 clones, with about 72% seen just once and about 45% held by the top ten. What was sequenced was CD8+ T cells sorted from blood. The receptors were gathered from a woman in her thirties or forties with rheumatoid arthritis.

This clone occurred once. The genes are TRBV9 and TRBJ1-4, with D possibly TRBD1 on 6 matching bases. CDR3 length equals 17 residues. Between the trimmed V and J ends, which lost 0 bases and 3 bases, there was a span of 15 bases. Per germline, CDR1 SGDLS and CDR2 YYNGEE. This CDR3 is CASSVGGGGVANEKLFF. The CDR3 DNA follows: TGTGCCAGCAGCGTAGGAGGGGGTGGTGTGGCTAATGAAAAACTGTTTTTT.

The chain is built from TRBV27 and TRBJ2-5; D is perhaps TRBD1 (5 bases). CDR1 MNHEY and CDR2 SMNVEV come from the germline V gene (reference sequence). This CDR3 comprises 12 residues. V shed 7 bases and J shed 3 bases, with 9 bases lying between them. The CDR3 coding sequence is TGTGCCAGCAAGGGGTCAAAAGAGACCCAGTACTTC. Its protein is CASKGSKETQYF.

The V call is TRBV2, the J call TRBJ2-3; 7 bases map to TRBD2. This CDR3 has 15 residues. Germline lookup yields CDR1 SNHLY and CDR2 FYNNEI. The V and J ends lost 3 bases and 3 bases, in that order; junction bases with no gene match: 6. The CDR3: CASSDGGDETDTQYF. The CDR3 nucleotides read TGTGCCAGCAGTGATGGGGGGGATGAGACAGATACGCAGTATTTT. Full variable domain (remainder filled in from reference TRBV2 and TRBJ2-3): EPEVTQTPSHQVTQMGQEVILRCVPISNHLYFYWYRQILGQKVEFLVSFYNNEISEKSEIFDDQFSVERPDGSNFTLKIRSTKLEDSAMYFCASSDGGDETDTQYFGPGTRLTVL.

This clone was picked up a small number of times. The genes are TRBV4-2 and TRBJ2-7, with TRBD2 matching over 11 bases. This CDR3 has 14 amino acids. Germline loops: CDR1 LGHNA, CDR2 YNFKEQ. After removal of 5 bases from V and 3 bases from J, the junction contained 3 bases not matched to a gene. CDR3 in amino acids: CASSFGTSGYEQYF. CDR3 in DNA: TGTGCCAGCAGCTTCGGGACTAGCGGCTACGAGCAGTACTTC.

The gene calls are TRBV11-2 and TRBJ2-7; 7 bases map to TRBD2. Germline values: CDR1 SGHAT, CDR2 FQNNGV. V gave up 1 base and J gave up 1 base; unmatched junction bases: 4. This CDR3 is 15 amino acids long. CDR3 in DNA: TGTGCCAGCAGCTTAGTACTAGCGAAATCCTACGAGCAGTACTTC. Residues: CASSLVLAKSYEQYF. The full variable domain, rest sourced from reference TRBV11-2 and TRBJ2-7, is EAGVAQSPRYKIIEKRQSVAFWCNPISGHATLYWYQQILGQGPKLLIQFQNNGVVDDSQLPKDRFSAERLKGVDSTLKIQPAKLEDSAVYLCASSLVLAKSYEQYFGPGTRLTVT.

The gene calls are TRBV15 and TRBJ1-3; TRBD1 is a possible D gene (5 bases). The germline V gene has CDR1 LNHNV and CDR2 YYDKDF (reference sequence). This CDR3 has 12 amino acids. V was cut by 3 bases and J by 8 bases, with 8 bases left in between. CDR3 bases: TGTGCCACCAGCAGCAGGGAATACACCATATATTTT. Protein sequence: CATSSREYTIYF.

The chain combines TRBV6-1 with TRBJ1-1, with D possibly TRBD1 on 5 matching bases. Trimming took 1 base from V and 1 from J, leaving 10 bases between them. The CDR3 extends over 15 amino acids. Germline V gene lookup returns CDR1 MNHNS and CDR2 SASEGT. This CDR3 is CASSEEAGGNTEAFF. CDR3 nucleotide sequence: TGTGCCAGCAGTGAAGAGGCCGGGGGGAACACTGAAGCTTTCTTT.

V and J are TRBV11-2 and TRBJ2-7; 10 nucleotides align to TRBD1. Germline V gene sequence: CDR1 SGHAT, CDR2 FQNNGV. J gave up 1 base and V 4 bases, and 10 bases lay outside the gene matches. The CDR3 is 17 amino acids. This CDR3 is CASSSRDRGAHSYEQYF. CDR3 nucleotides: TGTGCCAGCAGCTCACGGGACAGGGGAGCCCATTCCTACGAGCAGTACTTC.

The chain recombines TRBV29-1 with TRBJ2-7; tentative D call: TRBD1 (5 bases). The length of the CDR3 is 12 residues. The ends were cut back, 0 bases at V and 6 bases at J, with 9 bases in the middle. From germline, CDR1 is SQVTM and CDR2 ANQGSEA. In nucleotides, the CDR3 is TGCAGCGTTGAAGATCAAAGGGGCGAGCAGTACTTC. Its translation is CSVEDQRGEQYF.

The chain uses TRBV6-4 and TRBJ2-2, with a weak D call TRBD1 (6 bases). Trimming stripped 7 bases from V and 1 base from J, with 10 bases between. This CDR3 spans 14 amino acids. The germline V gene encodes CDR1 MRHNA and CDR2 SNTAGT. The DNA of the CDR3 is TGTGCCAGCAATCCACAGGGGAACACCGGGGAGCTGTTTTTT. This encodes CASNPQGNTGELFF.

The sample holds one count of this clone. The chain has TRBV27 and TRBJ2-7, with D unclear. This CDR3 has 10 amino acids. V was clipped by 6 bases and J by 5 bases, with 5 bases between them. In germline, CDR1 is MNHEY, CDR2 SMNVEV (reference sequence). CDR3 sequence: CASSPHEQYF. The CDR3 bases are TGTGCCAGCAGCCCTCACGAGCAGTACTTC.

The J gene is TRBJ1-1, the V gene TRBV19, with D uncertain. Trimming took off 5 bases at V and 2 bases at J, with 6 bases between the two ends. CDR1 and CDR2 from the germline V gene are LNHDA and SQIVND (reference sequence). The CDR3 consists of 12 residues. The CDR3 is CASSYTNTEAFF. CDR3 bases: TGTGCCAGTAGTTACACAAACACTGAAGCTTTCTTT.

The CDR3 nucleotides are TGTGCCAGCAGTTCCGGTGGGGGGTTTAGCACAGATACGCAGTATTTT. Translating gives CASSSGGGFSTDTQYF. This chain links TRBV5-4 with TRBJ2-3, with D possibly being TRBD2 (6 bases). The germline V and J ends were trimmed by 5 bases and 0 bases, with 16 bases remaining between them. This CDR3 region has 16 residues. Germline V gene lookup returns CDR1 SGHNT and CDR2 YYREEE (reference sequence).

V and J are TRBV27 and TRBJ1-5, with D possibly matching TRBD1 (6 bases). The CDR3 is 13 amino acids. Germline V gene sequence: CDR1 MNHEY, CDR2 SMNVEV (reference sequence). V was pared by 6 bases and J by 2 bases, with 8 bases between. The CDR3 sequence is CASRSGGNQPQHF. The CDR3 bases are TGTGCCAGCAGATCAGGGGGCAATCAGCCCCAGCATTTT.

The chain combines TRBV6-1 with TRBJ1-1, with 8 bases matching TRBD1. This CDR3 spans 15 amino acids. The ends lost 10 bases at V and 0 bases at J; junction bases unmatched: 10. Germline-derived CDR1 and CDR2 are MNHNS and SASEGT. The CDR3: CAIYRDRIMNTEAFF. CDR3 in DNA: TGTGCCATCTACCGGGACAGGATCATGAACACTGAAGCTTTCTTT.

This clone has just a few counts. The chain has TRBV28 and TRBJ1-5; 7 nucleotides align to TRBD1. This CDR3 contains 14 residues. Germline V lookup: CDR1 MDHEN, CDR2 SYDVKM. The trim removed 6 bases at V and 3 bases at J, leaving 5 bases unmatched. CDR3 loop: CASRTTGNNQPQHF. CDR3 DNA: TGTGCCAGCAGAACGACAGGGAACAATCAGCCCCAGCATTTT.

This clone appeared a few times. The rearrangement links TRBV4-2 to TRBJ2-7; TRBD2 agrees at 11 bases. The V gene end was trimmed by 0 bases and the J gene end by 2 bases; junction bases not matched to a gene: 6. Germline assignment: CDR1 LGHNA and CDR2 YNFKEQ. The CDR3 consists of 17 residues. The CDR3 sequence is CASSQDRLAGGAYEQYF. The CDR3 DNA reads as TGTGCCAGCAGCCAAGATCGCCTAGCGGGAGGTGCCTACGAGCAGTACTTC.

This clone was recorded once. The chain has TRBV4-3 and TRBJ2-1, with TRBD1 matching 7 bases. This CDR3 has 16 residues. V trimming: 0 bases; J trimming: 8 bases; junction bases outside the gene matches: 10. Germline CDR1 is LGHNA and CDR2 is YSLEER. The CDR3 loop is CASSQDRGQGVYEQFF. The CDR3 nucleotides read TGCGCCAGCAGCCAAGATAGGGGCCAGGGGGTTTATGAGCAGTTCTTC.

Points on this clone: A read error may produce the germline difference seen at one junction end. The chain recombines TRBV27 with TRBJ2-4; 10 nucleotides align to TRBD1. Germline-derived CDR1 and CDR2 are MNHEY and SMNVEV (reference sequence). The CDR3 length is 13 residues. CDR3 DNA: TGTGCCAGCAGTTTGGGGACAGGGGTCCGACTGAACTTC. Translation: CASSLGTGVRLNF.